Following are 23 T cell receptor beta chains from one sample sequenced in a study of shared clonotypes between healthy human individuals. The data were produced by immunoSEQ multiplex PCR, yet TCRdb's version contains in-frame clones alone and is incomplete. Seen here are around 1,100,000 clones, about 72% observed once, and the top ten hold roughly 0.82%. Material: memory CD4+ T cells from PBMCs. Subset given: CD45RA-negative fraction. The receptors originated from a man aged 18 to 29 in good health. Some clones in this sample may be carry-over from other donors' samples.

The CDR3 region has the DNA TGTGCCAGCAGTTTTTTTGGGGGGACGAACAATGAGCAGTTCTTC. This codes for CASSFFGGTNNEQFF. This chain links TRBV28 with TRBJ2-1, with D possibly matching TRBD2 (6 bases). Germline values: CDR1 MDHEN, CDR2 SYDVKM. V was cut by 3 bases and J by 5 bases, with 14 bases left in between. The CDR3 is 15 amino acids.

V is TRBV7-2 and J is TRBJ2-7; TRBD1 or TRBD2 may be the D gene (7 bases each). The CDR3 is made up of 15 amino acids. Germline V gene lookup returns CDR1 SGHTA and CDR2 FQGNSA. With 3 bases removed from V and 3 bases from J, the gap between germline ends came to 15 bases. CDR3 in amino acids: CASSFPPGGVYEQYF. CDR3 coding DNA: TGTGCCAGCAGCTTCCCGCCAGGGGGGGTCTACGAGCAGTACTTC.

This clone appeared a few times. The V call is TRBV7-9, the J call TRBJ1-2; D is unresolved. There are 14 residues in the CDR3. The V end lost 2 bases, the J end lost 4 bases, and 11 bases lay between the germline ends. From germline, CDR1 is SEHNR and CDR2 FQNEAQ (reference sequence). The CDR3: CASSLTQAAYGYTF. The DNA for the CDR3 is TGTGCCAGCAGCTTAACCCAAGCGGCCTATGGCTACACCTTC.

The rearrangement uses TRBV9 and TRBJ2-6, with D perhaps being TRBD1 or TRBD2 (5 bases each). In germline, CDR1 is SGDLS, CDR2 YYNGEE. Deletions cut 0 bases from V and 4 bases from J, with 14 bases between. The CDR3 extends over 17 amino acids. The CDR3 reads CASSVVAGRAGANVLTF. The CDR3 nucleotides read TGTGCCAGCAGCGTAGTAGCAGGGCGGGCAGGGGCCAACGTCCTGACTTTC.

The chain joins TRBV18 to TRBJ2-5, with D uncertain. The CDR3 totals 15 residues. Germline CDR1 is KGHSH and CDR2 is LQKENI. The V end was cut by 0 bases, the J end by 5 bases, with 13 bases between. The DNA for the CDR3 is TGTGCCAGCTCACCACCGGAGATAGGTGGCGAGACCCAGTACTTC. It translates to CASSPPEIGGETQYF.

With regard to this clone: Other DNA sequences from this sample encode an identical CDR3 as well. The CDR3 bases are TGTGCCAGCAGCGTAGAGGGAGGATACACTGAAGCTTTCTTT. This encodes CASSVEGGYTEAFF. The chain recombines TRBV9 with TRBJ1-1; D is ambiguous. The V and J ends lost 0 bases and 3 bases respectively, with 9 bases between them. From germline, CDR1 is SGDLS and CDR2 YYNGEE. The CDR3 covers 14 residues.

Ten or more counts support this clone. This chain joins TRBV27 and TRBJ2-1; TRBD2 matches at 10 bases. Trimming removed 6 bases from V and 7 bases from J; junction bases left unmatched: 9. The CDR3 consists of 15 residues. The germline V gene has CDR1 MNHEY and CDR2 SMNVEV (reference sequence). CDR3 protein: CASRVPSGSINEQFF. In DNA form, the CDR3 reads TGTGCCAGCAGAGTTCCTAGCGGGAGTATAAATGAGCAGTTCTTC.

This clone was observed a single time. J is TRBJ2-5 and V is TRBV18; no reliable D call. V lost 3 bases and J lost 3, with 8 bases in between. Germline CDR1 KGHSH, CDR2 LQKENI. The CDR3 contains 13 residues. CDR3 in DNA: TGTGCCAGCTCACCGGTACAGAAAGAGACCCAGTACTTC. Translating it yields CASSPVQKETQYF.

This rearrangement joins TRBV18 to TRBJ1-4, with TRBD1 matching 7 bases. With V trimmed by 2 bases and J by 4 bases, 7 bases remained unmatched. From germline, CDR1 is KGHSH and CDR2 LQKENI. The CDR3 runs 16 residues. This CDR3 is CASSPTTTGYNEKLFF. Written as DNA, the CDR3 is TGTGCCAGCTCACCAACTACGACAGGGTATAATGAAAAACTGTTTTTT.

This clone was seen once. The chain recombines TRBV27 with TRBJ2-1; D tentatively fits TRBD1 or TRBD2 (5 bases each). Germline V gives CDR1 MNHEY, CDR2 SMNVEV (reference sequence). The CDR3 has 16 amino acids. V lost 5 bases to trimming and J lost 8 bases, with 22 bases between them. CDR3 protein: CASSKSVGALSYEQFF. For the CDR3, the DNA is TGTGCCAGCAGTAAAAGTGTCGGGGCGCTCAGCTATGAGCAGTTCTTC.

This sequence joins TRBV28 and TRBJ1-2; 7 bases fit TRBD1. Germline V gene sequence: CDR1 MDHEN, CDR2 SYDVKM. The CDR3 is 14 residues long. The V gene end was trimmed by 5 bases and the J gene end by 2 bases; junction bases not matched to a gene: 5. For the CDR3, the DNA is TGTGCCAGCAGTCCCCCGACAGGGAACTATGGCTACACCTTC. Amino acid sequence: CASSPPTGNYGYTF.

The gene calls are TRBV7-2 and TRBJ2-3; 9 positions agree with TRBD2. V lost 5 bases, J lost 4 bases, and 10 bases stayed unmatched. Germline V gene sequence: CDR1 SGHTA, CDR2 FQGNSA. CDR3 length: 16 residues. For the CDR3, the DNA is TGTGCCAGCAGCCGTCGACTAGCGGAGGAGGCAGATACGCAGTATTTT. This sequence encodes CASSRRLAEEADTQYF.

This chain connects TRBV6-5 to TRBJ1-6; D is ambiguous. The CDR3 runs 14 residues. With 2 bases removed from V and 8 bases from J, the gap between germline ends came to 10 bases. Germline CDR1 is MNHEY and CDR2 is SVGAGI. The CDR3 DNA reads TGTGCCAGCAGTTACGGTGGCGGCTATTCACCCCTCCACTTT. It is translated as CASSYGGGYSPLHF.

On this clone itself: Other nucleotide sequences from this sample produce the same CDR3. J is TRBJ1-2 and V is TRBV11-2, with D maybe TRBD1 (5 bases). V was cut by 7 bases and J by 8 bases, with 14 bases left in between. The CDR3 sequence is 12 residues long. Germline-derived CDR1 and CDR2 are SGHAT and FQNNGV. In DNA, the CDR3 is TGTGCCAGCAACACCGGGGGTAGCGGCTACACCTTC. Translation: CASNTGGSGYTF.

In nucleotides, the CDR3 is TGTGCCAGCAGCTTAGCCTCCGGACAGGGTGGTAGGTTTAGCAATCAGCCCCAGCATTTT. Its translation: CASSLASGQGGRFSNQPQHF. The V call is TRBV11-3, the J call TRBJ1-5; 8 bases line up with TRBD1. Germline CDR1 and CDR2: SGHNT and YENEEA. This CDR3 is 20 amino acids long. The V gene end was trimmed by 1 base and the J gene end by 0 bases; junction bases not matched to a gene: 14.

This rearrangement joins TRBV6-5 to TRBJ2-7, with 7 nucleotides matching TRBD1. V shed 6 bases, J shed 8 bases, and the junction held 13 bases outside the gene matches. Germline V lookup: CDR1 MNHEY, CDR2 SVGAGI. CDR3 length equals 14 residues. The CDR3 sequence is CASRPQGQSGQQYF. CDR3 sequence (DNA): TGTGCCAGCAGGCCGCAGGGACAGAGTGGACAGCAGTACTTC.

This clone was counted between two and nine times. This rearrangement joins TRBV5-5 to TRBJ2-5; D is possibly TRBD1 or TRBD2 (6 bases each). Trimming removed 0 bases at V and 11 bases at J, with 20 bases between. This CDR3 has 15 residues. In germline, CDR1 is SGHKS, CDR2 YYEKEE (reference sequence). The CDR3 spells CASSLEGGSPIGQYF. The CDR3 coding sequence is TGTGCCAGCAGCTTGGAGGGGGGCTCCCCAATTGGGCAGTACTTC.

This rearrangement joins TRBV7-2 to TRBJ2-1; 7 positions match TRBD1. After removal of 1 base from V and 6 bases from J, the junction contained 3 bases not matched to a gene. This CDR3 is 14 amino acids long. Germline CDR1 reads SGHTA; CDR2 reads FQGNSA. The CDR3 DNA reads TGTGCCAGCAGCTTAGTGTCAGGGGGCAATGAGCAGTTCTTC. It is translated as CASSLVSGGNEQFF.

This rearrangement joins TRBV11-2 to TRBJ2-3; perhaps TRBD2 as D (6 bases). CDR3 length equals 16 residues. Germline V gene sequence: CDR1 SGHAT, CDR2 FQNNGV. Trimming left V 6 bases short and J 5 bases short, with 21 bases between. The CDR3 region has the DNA TGTGCCAGCAGGAAACCGGGAGCCGGGAGAGGAGATACGCAGTATTTT. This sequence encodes CASRKPGAGRGDTQYF.

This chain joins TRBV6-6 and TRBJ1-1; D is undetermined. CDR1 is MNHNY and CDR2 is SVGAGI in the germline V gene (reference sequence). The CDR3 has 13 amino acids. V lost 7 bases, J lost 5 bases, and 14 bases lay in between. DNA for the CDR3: TGTGCCAGCACTATAAGGTCGGAAACTGAAGCTTTCTTT. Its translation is CASTIRSETEAFF.

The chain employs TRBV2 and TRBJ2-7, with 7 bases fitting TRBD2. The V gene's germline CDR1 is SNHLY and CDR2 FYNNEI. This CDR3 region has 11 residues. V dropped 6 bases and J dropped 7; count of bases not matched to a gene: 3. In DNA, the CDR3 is TGTGCCAGCAGACGTAGCGGGGAGCAGTACTTC. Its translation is CASRRSGEQYF. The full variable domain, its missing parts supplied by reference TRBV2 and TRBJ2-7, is EPEVTQTPSHQVTQMGQEVILRCVPISNHLYFYWYRQILGQKVEFLVSFYNNEISEKSEIFDDQFSVERPDGSNFTLKIRSTKLEDSAMYFCASRRSGEQYFGPGTRLTVT.

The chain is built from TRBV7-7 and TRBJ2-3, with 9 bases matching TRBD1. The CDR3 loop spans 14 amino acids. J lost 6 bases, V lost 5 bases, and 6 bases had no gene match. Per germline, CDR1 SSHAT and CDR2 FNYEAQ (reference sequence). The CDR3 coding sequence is TGTGCCAGCAGCGAACAGGGGGCGCAGGATACGCAGTATTTT. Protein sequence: CASSEQGAQDTQYF.

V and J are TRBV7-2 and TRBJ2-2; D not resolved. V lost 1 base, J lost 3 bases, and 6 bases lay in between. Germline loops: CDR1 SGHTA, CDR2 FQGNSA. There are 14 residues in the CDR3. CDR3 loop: CASSLEGDTGELFF. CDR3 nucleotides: TGTGCCAGCAGCTTAGAAGGAGACACCGGGGAGCTGTTTTTT.